The 2 T cell receptor beta chains below all came from one sample that was sequenced in a study of T cell responses to AZD1222 COVID-19 vaccine. The repertoire was sequenced with immunoSEQ multiplex PCR; TCRdb's copy has only in-frame clones and lacks some. Of around 140,000 clones in the sample, around 92% were seen once. The starting material was peripheral blood, obtained 28 days after the second AZD1222 dose. Receptor source: an adult who received the AZD1222 COVID-19 vaccine.

CDR3 sequence reads: CASGTGAPVDYGYTF. The DNA of the CDR3 is TGTGCCAGTGGGACAGGGGCGCCGGTCGACTATGGCTACACCTTC. The rearrangement links TRBV28 to TRBJ1-2; 10 bases are shared with TRBD1. Germline assignment: CDR1 MDHEN and CDR2 SYDVKM. The CDR3 is 15 residues long. Trimming removed 9 bases from V and 3 bases from J; junction bases left unmatched: 10.

The V call is TRBV6-6, the J call TRBJ2-5; no reliable D call. The germline gives CDR1 MNHNY, CDR2 SVGAGI (reference sequence). The CDR3 is made up of 14 amino acids. Trimming took 2 bases from V and 0 from J, leaving 7 bases between them. The DNA of the CDR3 is TGTGCCAGCAGTTACCCGGGCTACCAAGAGACCCAGTACTTC. Translating gives CASSYPGYQETQYF.